These 32 T cell receptor beta chains were all obtained from the same sample, sequenced in a study of vaccination and CD4 T cells after COVID-19. TCRdb recomputed calls from the PCR reads with MiXCR, one row per CDR3 protein. Found here are some 25,000 distinct CDR3 sequences, around 49% of them singletons; the top ten hold around 1.1%. The material was CD4+ T cells from blood, obtained before SARS-CoV-2 vaccination. The receptors originated from a human donor who had recovered from COVID-19.

The chain is built from TRBV28 and TRBJ2-5; D is unresolved. The CDR3 runs to 15 residues. The germline V and J ends were trimmed by 5 bases and 7 bases, with 20 bases remaining between them. CDR1 MDHEN and CDR2 SYDVKM come from the germline V gene. CDR3 amino acids: CASSPRRLAGRTQYF. The CDR3 bases are TGTGCCAGCAGTCCCCGCCGTTTAGCCGGCAGGACCCAGTACTTC. The whole variable domain, remainder taken from reference TRBV28 and TRBJ2-5, is DVKVTQSSRYLVKRTGEKVFLECVQDMDHENMFWYRQDPGLGLRLIYFSYDVKMKEKGDIPEGYSVSREKKERFSLILESASTNQTSMYLCASSPRRLAGRTQYFGPGTRLLVL.

The rearrangement joins TRBV7-3 to TRBJ2-7, with 9 positions matching TRBD1. V dropped 4 bases and J dropped 7; count of bases not matched to a gene: 14. The CDR3 sequence is 16 residues long. Germline V gene data show CDR1 as SGHTA and CDR2 as FQGTGA. In DNA, the CDR3 is TGTGCCAGCAGCTCTAGCGGACAGGGGAGCCTCGGGGAGCAGTACTTC. This gives the protein CASSSSGQGSLGEQYF.

As for this clonotype: Since no conserved phenylalanine or tryptophan closes the CDR3, a read error is the likely cause. This chain joins TRBV20-1 and TRBJ1-6; D might be TRBD1 (5 bases). V shed 0 bases and J shed 9 bases, with 12 bases lying between them. Germline CDR1 and CDR2: DFQATT and SNEGSKA (reference sequence). The CDR3 extends over 14 amino acids. The CDR3 bases are TGCAGTGCTAGAGATCCTAGGGGCGGTTCACCCCTCCACTAT. This gives the protein CSARDPRGGSPLHY.

This clonotype has more than one count but fewer than ten. Germline is not matched at one junction end, which may reflect a read error. This chain joins TRBV27 and TRBJ2-5; D is unclear. Germline assignment: CDR1 MNHEY and CDR2 SMNVEV (reference sequence). This CDR3 comprises 14 residues. The CDR3 region has the DNA TGTGCCAGCAGTTTGATAGGACGTAAGGAGATCCAGTACTTC. Translating gives CASSLIGRKEIQYF.

This clonotype was detected once. The CDR3 sequence is CASSLGETGANVLTF. The CDR3 coding sequence is TGTGCCAGCAGCTTAGGGGAGACTGGGGCCAACGTCCTGACTTTC. The rearrangement joins TRBV7-3 to TRBJ2-6; tentatively, D is TRBD2 (5 bases). This CDR3 is 15 amino acids long. CDR1 is SGHTA, CDR2 FQGTGA, per germline. The V gene lost 2 bases and the J gene lost 2 bases, with 7 bases spanning the gap. Drawing the rest from reference TRBV7-3 and TRBJ2-6, the complete variable domain is GAGVSQTPSNKVTEKGKYVELRCDPISGHTALYWYRQSLGQGPEFLIYFQGTGAADDSGLPNDRFFAVRPEGSVSTLKIQRTERGDSAVYLCASSLGETGANVLTFGAGSRLTVL.

V gene TRBV5-6 combines with J gene TRBJ2-5, with unresolved D. V lost 7 bases to trimming and J lost 5 bases, with 15 bases between them. CDR3 length equals 13 residues. Germline-derived CDR1 and CDR2 are SGHDT and YYEEEE. The CDR3 coding sequence is TGTGCCAGCCGACCTACTGGATCGGAGACCCAGTACTTC. Translating it yields CASRPTGSETQYF.

The V and J genes are TRBV24-1 and TRBJ2-3; D possibly matches TRBD1 or TRBD2 (5 bases each). The CDR3 runs 15 residues. The ends were cut back, 2 bases at V and 2 bases at J, with 10 bases in the middle. Germline assignment: CDR1 KGHDR and CDR2 SFDVKD. CDR3 coding DNA: TGTGCCACCAGTGATTCGGGACGGCTCACAGATACGCAGTATTTT. This codes for CATSDSGRLTDTQYF.

The J gene is TRBJ2-1, the V gene TRBV6-2 or TRBV6-3; D is uncertain. Trimming pared 7 bases from V and 5 bases from J, leaving 6 bases between. From germline, CDR1 is MNHEY and CDR2 SVGEGT. The CDR3 contains 11 residues. The CDR3 is CASTQDNEQFF. The CDR3 region has the DNA TGTGCCAGCACCCAAGACAATGAGCAGTTCTTC.

This clonotype was counted a few times. The chain combines TRBV20-1 with TRBJ1-2, with D perhaps TRBD1 (6 bases). Germline V gene lookup returns CDR1 DFQATT and CDR2 SNEGSKA (reference sequence). This CDR3 has 13 residues. With 0 bases removed from V and 7 bases from J, the gap between germline ends came to 12 bases. The CDR3 here is CSARDRRGSGYTF. CDR3 bases: TGCAGTGCTAGAGATCGCAGGGGCTCTGGCTACACCTTC.

This clonotype was seen only a few times. The chain couples TRBV6-2 or TRBV6-3 to TRBJ1-1; 8 bases are shared with TRBD1. This CDR3 contains 14 residues. V dropped 8 bases and J dropped 1; count of bases not matched to a gene: 6. The germline V gene encodes CDR1 MNHEY and CDR2 SVGEGT. CDR3 sequence (DNA): TGTGCCAGCGGAAGACAGGGGACGAACACTGAAGCTTTCTTT. Translation gives CASGRQGTNTEAFF.

For the CDR3, the DNA is TGTGCCAGCATCCCTCCAGGGGCCGGTGGCTACACCTTC. Translation: CASIPPGAGGYTF. The chain is built from TRBV28 and TRBJ1-2, with D possibly matching TRBD1 (6 bases). The CDR3 runs to 13 residues. Germline V gives CDR1 MDHEN, CDR2 SYDVKM. Trimming removed 7 bases at V and 7 bases at J, with 16 bases between.

This clonotype is a singleton in its sample. The J gene is TRBJ2-7, the V gene TRBV2; D remains ambiguous. The V gene lost 5 bases and the J gene lost 7 bases, with 6 bases spanning the gap. The V gene's germline CDR1 is SNHLY and CDR2 FYNNEI. The CDR3 is 10 amino acids. The CDR3 coding sequence is TGTGCCAGCAGTTTCTTGGAGCAGTACTTC. This codes for CASSFLEQYF.

The chain is built from TRBV28 and TRBJ2-5; tentatively, D is TRBD1 or TRBD2 (5 bases each). Germline CDR1 reads MDHEN; CDR2 reads SYDVKM. This CDR3 comprises 12 residues. V was shortened by 7 bases and J by 10 bases, with 16 bases between the two germline ends. The CDR3 DNA reads TGTGCCAGCACCACAGGCCGTCGGGGCCAGTACTTC. Protein product: CASTTGRRGQYF.

The rearrangement joins TRBV20-1 to TRBJ2-2, with D perhaps TRBD1 (6 bases). This CDR3 is 16 amino acids long. CDR1 and CDR2 from the germline V gene are DFQATT and SNEGSKA (reference sequence). V shed 4 bases and J shed 7 bases, with 22 bases lying between them. The CDR3 region has the DNA TGCAGTGCTAAAAGCCTCGGGGCAGGGGCGGTCGGGGAGCTGTTTTTT. Protein: CSAKSLGAGAVGELFF.

This clonotype was found a few times. The genes are TRBV11-3 and TRBJ2-3, with 10 positions matching TRBD1. Per germline, CDR1 SGHNT and CDR2 YENEEA. This CDR3 has 15 amino acids. Losses at the gene ends were 4 bases for V and 1 base for J; bases not matched to a gene: 2. CDR3 in DNA: TGTGCCAGCAGCTCCGGACAGGGGGGCACAGATACGCAGTATTTT. Amino acids: CASSSGQGGTDTQYF. The variable domain in full, with the rest retrieved from reference TRBV11-3 and TRBJ2-3, is EAGVVQSPRYKIIEKKQPVAFWCNPISGHNTLYWYLQNLGQGPELLIRYENEEAVDDSQLPKDRFSAERLKGVDSTLKIQPAELGDSAVYLCASSSGQGGTDTQYFGPGTRLTVL.

The rearrangement links TRBV28 to TRBJ1-1, with D unclear. The V gene's germline CDR1 is MDHEN and CDR2 SYDVKM. Trimming took off 4 bases at V and 1 base at J, with 16 bases between the two ends. This CDR3 region has 16 residues. The CDR3 sequence: CASSSYAAGSNTEAFF. The CDR3 DNA reads TGTGCCAGCAGTTCCTATGCCGCCGGATCGAACACTGAAGCTTTCTTT.

This clonotype came up a few times. The junction and the germline gene differ at one end; a read error may be behind it. The chain joins TRBV6-1 to TRBJ1-6; possibly TRBD1 for D (6 bases). The CDR3 runs to 15 residues. Germline CDR1 reads MNHNS; CDR2 reads SASEGT. The DNA for the CDR3 is TGTGCCAGCAGAGAAGGGAGGGGGGATAATTCACCCCTCCACTTT. Encoded protein: CASREGRGDNSPLHF.

This rearrangement joins TRBV20-1 to TRBJ1-2; tentative D call: TRBD1 (5 bases). Germline V gene data show CDR1 as DFQATT and CDR2 as SNEGSKA (reference sequence). The CDR3 is made up of 13 amino acids. V was shortened by 3 bases and J by 8 bases, with 16 bases between the two germline ends. This CDR3 reads CSARAGPLGGYTF. As DNA, the CDR3 is TGCAGTGCTAGGGCGGGACCCCTCGGAGGCTACACCTTC.

This sequence joins TRBV21-1 and TRBJ2-3; the DNA was not compared with TRBD1, the D call given in the table. TRBV21-1 is assigned pseudogene status. CDR3 length: 14 residues. The CDR3 here is CADTGTGKTDTQYF. CDR3 in DNA: TGTGCCGATACAGGGACAGGGAAGACAGATACGCAGTATTTT.

The chain carries TRBV5-4 and TRBJ1-6; the D gene is possibly TRBD1 (5 bases). V was pared by 5 bases and J by 8 bases, with 20 bases between. The CDR3 totals 16 residues. Germline assignment: CDR1 SGHNT and CDR2 YYREEE (reference sequence). The CDR3 nucleotides read TGTGCCAGCAGATTCGGGGGTGGCGCGTGGGATTCACCCCTCCACTTT. Protein: CASRFGGGAWDSPLHF. The whole variable domain, filled in from reference TRBV5-4 and TRBJ1-6, reads ETGVTQSPTHLIKTRGQQVTLRCSSQSGHNTVSWYQQALGQGPQFIFQYYREEENGRGNFPPRFSGLQFPNYSSELNVNALELDDSALYLCASRFGGGAWDSPLHFGNGTRLTVT.

This clonotype has only a few counts. This chain joins TRBV20-1 and TRBJ2-5, with D tentatively TRBD2 (6 bases). The CDR3 runs to 13 residues. Germline CDR1 is DFQATT and CDR2 is SNEGSKA (reference sequence). The ends were cut back, 0 bases at V and 3 bases at J, with 8 bases in the middle. The DNA for the CDR3 is TGCAGTGCTAGAGAACGGGGGAAAGAGACCCAGTACTTC. Translated, it gives CSARERGKETQYF.

V and J are TRBV6-1 and TRBJ2-7; D might be TRBD1 or TRBD2, each matching 5 bases. Germline V lookup: CDR1 MNHNS, CDR2 SASEGT. Trimming removed 5 bases at V and 3 bases at J, with 11 bases between. The CDR3 runs to 13 residues. The chain's CDR3 is CASSRDADYEQYF. The DNA for the CDR3 is TGTGCCAGCAGTAGGGACGCGGACTACGAGCAGTACTTC.

This clonotype was seen a handful of times. The chain has TRBV6-2 or TRBV6-3 and TRBJ2-5; TRBD2 might be the D (5 bases). The CDR3 length is 18 residues. V dropped 2 bases and J dropped 0 bases, with 19 bases sitting between them. Germline assignment: CDR1 MNHEY and CDR2 SVGEGT. CDR3 sequence (DNA): TGTGCCAGCAGTTACAGGAGGTCCACAGTTCAAAACCAAGAGACCCAGTACTTC. This sequence encodes CASSYRRSTVQNQETQYF.

The rearrangement joins TRBV20-1 to TRBJ2-7; 10 nucleotides align to TRBD2. The CDR3 covers 15 residues. V lost 5 bases and J lost 1; bases outside the gene matches: 8. CDR1 and CDR2 from the germline V gene are DFQATT and SNEGSKA (reference sequence). The CDR3 loop is CSALATSGISYEQYF. CDR3 in DNA: TGCAGTGCTCTGGCCACTAGCGGGATATCCTACGAGCAGTACTTC.

This clonotype was detected a few times. V usage is TRBV7-3 and J usage is TRBJ2-1; D uncertain. This CDR3 contains 14 residues. Germline V gene sequence: CDR1 SGHTA, CDR2 FQGTGA. V was trimmed by 6 bases and J by 2 bases, leaving 11 bases between them. CDR3 sequence (DNA): TGTGCCAGCAGTAACGTAGGGCCCTACAATGAGCAGTTCTTC. Its translation is CASSNVGPYNEQFF.

This sequence joins TRBV7-8 and TRBJ2-2; the match to TRBD2 covers 10 bases. Germline CDR1 is SGHVS and CDR2 is FQNEAQ. The V segment lost 0 bases and the J segment 5 bases; nucleotides outside the gene matches: 9. The CDR3 runs 18 residues. The CDR3 sequence is CASSLAPSGRTWTGELFF. DNA of the CDR3: TGTGCCAGCAGCTTAGCGCCTAGCGGGAGAACCTGGACCGGGGAGCTGTTTTTT.

This chain links TRBV7-8 with TRBJ2-1, with D perhaps TRBD2 (5 bases). The CDR3 has 16 residues. Germline CDR1 SGHVS, CDR2 FQNEAQ. Trimming cost V 1 base and J 4 bases, with 14 bases left between them. The CDR3 DNA is TGTGCCAGCAGCTTAGATTGGCGGGTAGGTTACAATGAGCAGTTCTTC. It encodes CASSLDWRVGYNEQFF. Filled out from reference TRBV7-8 and TRBJ2-1, the complete variable domain reads GAGVSQSPRYKVAKRGQDVALRCDPISGHVSLFWYQQALGQGPEFLTYFQNEAQLDKSGLPSDRFFAERPEGSVSTLKIQRTQQEDSAVYLCASSLDWRVGYNEQFFGPGTRLTVL.

The rearrangement links TRBV28 to TRBJ2-5; weak D call: TRBD2 (6 bases). V lost 6 bases and J 4 bases, leaving 21 bases between the germline ends. Germline CDR1 MDHEN, CDR2 SYDVKM. This CDR3 spans 16 amino acids. The CDR3 reads CASRARGAGPRETQYF. For the CDR3, the DNA is TGTGCCAGCAGGGCGCGGGGCGCGGGGCCTCGAGAGACCCAGTACTTC.

The chain combines TRBV4-2 with TRBJ2-1; 14 bases line up with TRBD2. There are 15 residues in the CDR3. CDR1 and CDR2 (germline): LGHNA, YNFKEQ. V gave up 5 bases and J gave up 9 bases; unmatched junction bases: 6. CDR3 loop: CASSSGTSGRTEQFF. CDR3 coding DNA: TGTGCCAGCAGCTCAGGGACTAGCGGGAGAACTGAGCAGTTCTTC.

This sequence joins TRBV12-3 or TRBV12-4 and TRBJ2-3; no clear D. The CDR3 is 12 amino acids. V was cut by 5 bases and J by 2 bases, with 5 bases left in between. The CDR3 here is CASSRTTDTQYF. As DNA, the CDR3 is TGTGCCAGCAGTCGGACCACAGATACGCAGTATTTT.

The rearrangement uses TRBV6-2 or TRBV6-3 and TRBJ2-5; 9 bases fit TRBD1. The CDR3 length is 15 residues. In germline, CDR1 is MNHEY, CDR2 SVGEGT. Trimming at V came to 6 bases and at J to 2 bases, leaving 7 bases not matched to a gene. CDR3 in amino acids: CASRRGQGGQETQYF. In nucleotides, the CDR3 is TGTGCCAGCAGGAGGGGACAGGGCGGGCAAGAGACCCAGTACTTC.

This chain links TRBV3-1 with TRBJ1-2, with D unclear. Trimming shortened V by 4 bases and J by 7 bases, and 13 bases separated the two germline ends. The CDR3 has 13 amino acids. CDR1 LGHDT and CDR2 YNNKEL come from the germline V gene (reference sequence). CDR3 protein: CASSRVSTAGYTF. The CDR3, as DNA: TGTGCCAGCAGCCGGGTTTCTACGGCTGGCTACACCTTC.